This paragraph reports one T cell receptor (beta chain). The record originates from a study of blood T cell repertoires in COVID-19. Looking at the study overall: Samples came from the United States, Italy and Spain, spanning acute and convalescent COVID-19.

From germline, CDR1 is GTSNPN and CDR2 SVGIG (reference sequence). This CDR3 has 15 residues. V lost 5 bases, J lost 0 bases, and 14 bases lay in between. Clones were sequenced by immunoSEQ multiplex PCR, and TCRdb holds only the in-frame ones, with some missing. The table records around 110,000 clones, 80% to 90% of them present only once. This TCR was recovered from a man in his forties with acute or convalescent COVID-19. Material: peripheral blood. This chain connects TRBV30 to TRBJ2-1, with D possibly being TRBD2 (5 bases). CDR3 loop: CAWHPGKSSYNEQFF. CDR3 coding DNA: TGTGCCTGGCACCCGGGGAAGAGCTCCTACAATGAGCAGTTCTTC.